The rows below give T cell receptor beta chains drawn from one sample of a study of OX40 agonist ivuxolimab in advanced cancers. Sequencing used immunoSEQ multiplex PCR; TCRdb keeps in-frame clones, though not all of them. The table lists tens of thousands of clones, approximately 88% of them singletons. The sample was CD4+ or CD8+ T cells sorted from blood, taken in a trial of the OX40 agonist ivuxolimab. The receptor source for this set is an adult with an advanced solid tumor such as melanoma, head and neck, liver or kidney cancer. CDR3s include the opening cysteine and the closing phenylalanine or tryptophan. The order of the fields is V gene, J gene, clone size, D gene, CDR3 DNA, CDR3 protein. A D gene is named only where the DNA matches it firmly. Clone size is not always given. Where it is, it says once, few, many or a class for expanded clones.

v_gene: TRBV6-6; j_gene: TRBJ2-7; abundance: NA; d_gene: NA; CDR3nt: TGTGCCAGCAGCCTTGAGGGTTACGAGCAGTACTTC; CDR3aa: CASSLEGYEQYF
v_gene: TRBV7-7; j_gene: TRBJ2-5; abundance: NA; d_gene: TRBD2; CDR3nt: TGTGCTAGCAGCTTAGCGGGGGGCGAGACCCAGTACTTC; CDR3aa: CASSLAGGETQYF
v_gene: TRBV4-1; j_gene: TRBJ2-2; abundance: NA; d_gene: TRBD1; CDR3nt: TGCGCCAGCAGCCAAGGGACAGGGTGGGGTACCGCGAACACCGGGGAGCTGTTTTTT; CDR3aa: CASSQGTGWGTANTGELFF
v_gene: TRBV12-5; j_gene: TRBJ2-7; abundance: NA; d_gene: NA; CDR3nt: TGTGCTAGTGGTTTTAGCGGAGGGACCTACGAGCAGTACTTC; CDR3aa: CASGFSGGTYEQYF
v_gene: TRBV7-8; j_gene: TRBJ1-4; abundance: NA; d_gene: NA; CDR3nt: TGTGCCAGCAGCTTAGTCGCAGGGACTGAAAAACTGTTTTTT; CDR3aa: CASSLVAGTEKLFF
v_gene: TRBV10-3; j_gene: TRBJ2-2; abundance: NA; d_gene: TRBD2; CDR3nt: TGTGCCGCCGCCAGCGGGAGGGCCACCGGGGAGCTGTTTTTT; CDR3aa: CAAASGRATGELFF
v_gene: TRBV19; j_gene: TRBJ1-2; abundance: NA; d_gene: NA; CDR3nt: TGTGCCAGTAGTATCTCAGGCTACGTTACGGGCTACACCTTC; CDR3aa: CASSISGYVTGYTF
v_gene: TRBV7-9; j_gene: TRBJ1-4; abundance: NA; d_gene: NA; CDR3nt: TGTGCCAGCAGCTTAGTTTCCGGTTTGCTGTTTTTT; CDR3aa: CASSLVSGLLFF
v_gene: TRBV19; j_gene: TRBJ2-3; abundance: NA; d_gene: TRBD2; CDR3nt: TGTGCCAGTAGTATCAGGTTTAGCGGGTCTAGCACAGATACGCAGTATTTT; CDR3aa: CASSIRFSGSSTDTQYF
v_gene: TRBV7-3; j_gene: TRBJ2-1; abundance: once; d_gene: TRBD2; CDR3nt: TGTGCCAGCAGCCGGGGACTAGCGGGGGGTCCCTACAATGAGCAGTTCTTC; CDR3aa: CASSRGLAGGPYNEQFF
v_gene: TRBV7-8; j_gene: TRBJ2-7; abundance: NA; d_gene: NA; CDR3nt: TGTGCCAGCAGCGCCGGACAGTCCTACGAGCAGTACTTC; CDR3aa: CASSAGQSYEQYF
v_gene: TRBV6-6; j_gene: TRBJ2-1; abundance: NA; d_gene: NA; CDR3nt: TGTGCCAGCACCATCACTGGGGACAATGAGCAGTTCTTC; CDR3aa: CASTITGDNEQFF
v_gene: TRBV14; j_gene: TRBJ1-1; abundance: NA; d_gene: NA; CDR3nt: TGTGCCAGCAGCCAAGCTTCAGGGAGTCCCACTGAAGCTTTCTTT; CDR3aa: CASSQASGSPTEAFF
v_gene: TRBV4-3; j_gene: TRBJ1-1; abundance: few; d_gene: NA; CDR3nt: TGCGCCAGCAGCCAAGTTGGGGGGGTAAGGAACACTGAAGCTTTCTTT; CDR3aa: CASSQVGGVRNTEAFF
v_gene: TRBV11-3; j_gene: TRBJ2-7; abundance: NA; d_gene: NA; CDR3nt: TGTGCCAGCAGCTCGACAGGCGAGCAGTACTTC; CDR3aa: CASSSTGEQYF
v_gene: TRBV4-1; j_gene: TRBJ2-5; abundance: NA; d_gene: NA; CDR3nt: TGCGCCAGCAGCCAAGACCGAGCGGCAGAGACCCAGTACTTC; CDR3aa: CASSQDRAAETQYF
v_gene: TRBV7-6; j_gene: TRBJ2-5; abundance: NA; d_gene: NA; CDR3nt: TGTGCCAGCAGCTTAGGGGGGGCGTTAGAGACCCAGTACTTC; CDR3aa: CASSLGGALETQYF
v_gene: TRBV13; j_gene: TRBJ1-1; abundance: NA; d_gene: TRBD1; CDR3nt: TGTGCCAGCAGCCGTCGACAGGGTCCTTTCTTT; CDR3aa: CASSRRQGPFF
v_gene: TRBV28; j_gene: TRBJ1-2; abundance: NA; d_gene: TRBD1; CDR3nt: TGTGCCAGCAGTTTATGGACCTCGACAGGGTATGGCTACACCTTC; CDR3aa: CASSLWTSTGYGYTF
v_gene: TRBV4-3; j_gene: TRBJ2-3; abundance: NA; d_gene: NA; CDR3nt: TGCGCCAGCAGCCAAGATTCCCGGGCGACTAGCACAGATACGCAGTATTTT; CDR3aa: CASSQDSRATSTDTQYF
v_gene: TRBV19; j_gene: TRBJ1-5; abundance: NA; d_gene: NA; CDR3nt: TGTGCCAGTAGTATACGTCTCCGGCCCCAGCATTTT; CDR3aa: CASSIRLRPQHF
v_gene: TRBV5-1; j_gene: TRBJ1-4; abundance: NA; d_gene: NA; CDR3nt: TGCGCCAGCAGCTTCGGGACAAACTCTGAAAAACTGTTTTTT; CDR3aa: CASSFGTNSEKLFF
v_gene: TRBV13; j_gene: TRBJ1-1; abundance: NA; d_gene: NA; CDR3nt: TGTGCCAGCAGCGCACAGGGAGGCGCTTTCTTT; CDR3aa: CASSAQGGAFF
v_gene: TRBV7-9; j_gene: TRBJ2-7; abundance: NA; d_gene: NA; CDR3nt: TGTGCCAGCAGCTTAGGGACCTACGAGCAGTACTTC; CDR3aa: CASSLGTYEQYF
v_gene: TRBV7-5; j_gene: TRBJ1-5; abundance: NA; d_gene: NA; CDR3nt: TGTGCCAGCAGCTTTTGGACAGGGCGGCAGCCCCAGCATTTT; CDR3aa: CASSFWTGRQPQHF
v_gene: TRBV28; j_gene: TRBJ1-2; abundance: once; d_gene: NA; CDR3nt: TGTGCCAGCAGTTTAAAGGGGTCGAGCAGCCCCTATGGCTACACCTTC; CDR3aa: CASSLKGSSSPYGYTF
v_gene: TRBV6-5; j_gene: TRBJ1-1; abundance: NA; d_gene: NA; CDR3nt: TGTGCCAGCAGTTACTTAGGGGCAGGAGACACTGAAGCTTTCTTT; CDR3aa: CASSYLGAGDTEAFF
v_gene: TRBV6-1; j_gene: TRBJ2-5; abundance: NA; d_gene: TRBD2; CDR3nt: TGTGCCAGCAGTGAACTGGGACTAGCGGCCCCCCGAGAGACCCAGTACTTC; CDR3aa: CASSELGLAAPRETQYF
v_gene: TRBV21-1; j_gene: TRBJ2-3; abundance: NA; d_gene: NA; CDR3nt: TGTGCCAGCAGCAACCCTCGGGGCGGACAGCGCACAGATACGCAGTATTTT; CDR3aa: CASSNPRGGQRTDTQYF
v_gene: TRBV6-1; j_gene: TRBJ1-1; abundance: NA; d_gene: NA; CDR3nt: TGTGCCAGCAGAGGATTTAGGAGCACTGAAGCTTTCTTT; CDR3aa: CASRGFRSTEAFF
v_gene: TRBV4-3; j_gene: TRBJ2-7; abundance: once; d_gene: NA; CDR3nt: TGCGCCAGCAGCCAAGATCTAGGTTCTAGCTCCTACGAGCAGTACTTC; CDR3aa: CASSQDLGSSSYEQYF
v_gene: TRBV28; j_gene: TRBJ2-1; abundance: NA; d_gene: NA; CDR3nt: TGTGCCAGCGGAGGGCGATACTACAATGAGCAGTTCTTC; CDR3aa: CASGGRYYNEQFF
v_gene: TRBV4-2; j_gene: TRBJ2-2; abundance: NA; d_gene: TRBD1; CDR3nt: TGTGCCAGCAGCCATGACACCAGGGGGAGCACCGGGGAGCTGTTTTTT; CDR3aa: CASSHDTRGSTGELFF
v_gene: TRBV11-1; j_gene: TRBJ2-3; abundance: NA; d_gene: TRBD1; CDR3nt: TGTGCCAGCAGCTCCTTCGGGACAGGGGGCTATCCGCAGTATTTT; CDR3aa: CASSSFGTGGYPQYF
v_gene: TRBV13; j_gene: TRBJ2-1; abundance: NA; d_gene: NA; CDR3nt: TGTGCCAGCAGCTTAAGGGGGGAGGGCCGCAATGAGCAGTTCTTC; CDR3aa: CASSLRGEGRNEQFF
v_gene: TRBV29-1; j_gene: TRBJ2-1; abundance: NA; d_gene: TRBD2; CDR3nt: TGCAGCGTGGGCCCGGGACTAGCGAGCAATGAGCAGTTCTTC; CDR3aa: CSVGPGLASNEQFF
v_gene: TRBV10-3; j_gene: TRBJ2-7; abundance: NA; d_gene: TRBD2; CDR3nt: TGTGCCATCAGTGGCGTTACCGGGACTACCTACGAGCAGTACTTC; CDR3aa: CAISGVTGTTYEQYF
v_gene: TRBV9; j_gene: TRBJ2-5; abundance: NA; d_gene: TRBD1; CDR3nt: TGTGCCAGCAGCGCGGACAGGGGATTAGAGACCCAGTACTTC; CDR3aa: CASSADRGLETQYF
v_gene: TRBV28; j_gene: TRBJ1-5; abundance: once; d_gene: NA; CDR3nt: TGTGCCAGCAGTTTTCAAGGCTTCAATCAGCCCCAGCATTTT; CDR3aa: CASSFQGFNQPQHF
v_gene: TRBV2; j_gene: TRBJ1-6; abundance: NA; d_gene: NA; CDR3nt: TGTGCCAGCACAGGGGAGGGGTCCTATAATTCACCCCTCCACTTT; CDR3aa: CASTGEGSYNSPLHF
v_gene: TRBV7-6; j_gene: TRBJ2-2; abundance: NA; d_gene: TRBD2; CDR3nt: TGTGCCAGCACCCGACTAGCGGGGGGCGCCGGGGAGCTGTTTTTT; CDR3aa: CASTRLAGGAGELFF
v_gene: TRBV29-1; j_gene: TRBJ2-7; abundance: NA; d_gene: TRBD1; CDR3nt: TGCAGCGTTAGAGGGACAGGGGATACCTACGAGCAGTACTTC; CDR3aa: CSVRGTGDTYEQYF
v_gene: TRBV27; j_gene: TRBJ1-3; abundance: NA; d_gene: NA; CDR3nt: TGTGCCAGCAGTTTAAGGGGCGCCGGAAACACCATATATTTT; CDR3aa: CASSLRGAGNTIYF
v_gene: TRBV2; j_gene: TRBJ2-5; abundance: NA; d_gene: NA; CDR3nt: TGTGCCAGTCGGGGTAGCGGCCAAGAGACCCAGTACTTC; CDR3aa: CASRGSGQETQYF
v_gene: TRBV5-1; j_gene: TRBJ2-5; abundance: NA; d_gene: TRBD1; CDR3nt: TGCGCCAGCAGCTTGTCTCCGGGACAGGGAGAGACCCAGTACTTC; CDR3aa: CASSLSPGQGETQYF
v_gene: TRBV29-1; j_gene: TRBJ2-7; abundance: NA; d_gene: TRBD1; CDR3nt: TGCAGCGCCGAGGGGACAGGTACCTACGAGCAGTACTTC; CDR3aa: CSAEGTGTYEQYF
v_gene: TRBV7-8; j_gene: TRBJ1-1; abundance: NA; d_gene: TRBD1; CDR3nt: TGTGCCAGCAGTTATGACAGGGACGGCACTGAAGCTTTCTTT; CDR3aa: CASSYDRDGTEAFF
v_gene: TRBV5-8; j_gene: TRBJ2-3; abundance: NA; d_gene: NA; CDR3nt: TGTGCCAGCAGCATGCTCGCCATGACGGGCACAGATACGCAGTATTTT; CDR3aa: CASSMLAMTGTDTQYF
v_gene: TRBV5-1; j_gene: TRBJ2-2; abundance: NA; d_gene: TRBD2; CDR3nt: TGCGCCAGCACGCGGAGCGGGGCGAACACCGGGGAGCTGTTTTTT; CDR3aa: CASTRSGANTGELFF